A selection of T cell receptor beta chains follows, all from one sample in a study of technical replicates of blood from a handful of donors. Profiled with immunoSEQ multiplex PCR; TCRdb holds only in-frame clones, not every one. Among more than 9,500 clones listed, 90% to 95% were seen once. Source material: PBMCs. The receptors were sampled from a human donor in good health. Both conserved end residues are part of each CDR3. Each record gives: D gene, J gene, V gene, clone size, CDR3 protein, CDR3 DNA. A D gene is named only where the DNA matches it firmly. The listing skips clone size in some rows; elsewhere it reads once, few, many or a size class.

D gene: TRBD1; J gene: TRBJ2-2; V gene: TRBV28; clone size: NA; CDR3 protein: CASSPHTGGQSGELFF; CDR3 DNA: TGTGCCAGCAGTCCGCATACAGGGGGTCAATCCGGGGAGCTGTTTTTT
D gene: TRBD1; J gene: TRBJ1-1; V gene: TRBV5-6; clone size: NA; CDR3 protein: CASSLGQGYTEAFF; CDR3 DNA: TGTGCCAGCAGCTTGGGACAGGGGTACACTGAAGCTTTCTTT
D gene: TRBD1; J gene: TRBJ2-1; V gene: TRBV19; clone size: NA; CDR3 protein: CASSISGTGEREEQFF; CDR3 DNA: TGTGCCAGTAGTATCTCCGGGACAGGGGAGCGGGAGGAGCAGTTCTTC
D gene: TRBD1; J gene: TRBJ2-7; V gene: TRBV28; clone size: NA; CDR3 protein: CASSIGTASYEQYF; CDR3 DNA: TGTGCCAGTTCGATAGGGACAGCCTCCTACGAGCAGTACTTC
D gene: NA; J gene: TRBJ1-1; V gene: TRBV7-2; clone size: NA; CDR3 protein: CASSLSGLPRAFF; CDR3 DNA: TGTGCCAGCAGCTTAAGCGGTCTCCCACGAGCTTTCTTT
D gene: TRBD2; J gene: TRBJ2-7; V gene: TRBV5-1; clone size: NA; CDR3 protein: CASSLVSTRLAGRSSYEQYF; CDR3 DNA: TGCGCCAGCAGCTTGGTCTCAACGCGACTAGCGGGAAGAAGCTCCTACGAGCAGTACTTC
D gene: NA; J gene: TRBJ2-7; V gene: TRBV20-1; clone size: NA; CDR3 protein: CSARSGYEQYF; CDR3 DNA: TGCAGTGCTAGGTCCGGCTACGAGCAGTACTTC
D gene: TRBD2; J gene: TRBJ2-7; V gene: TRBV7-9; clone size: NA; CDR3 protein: CASSSPSKREASYEQYF; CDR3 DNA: TGTGCCAGCAGCTCCCCCTCGAAGCGGGAGGCCTCTTACGAGCAGTACTTC
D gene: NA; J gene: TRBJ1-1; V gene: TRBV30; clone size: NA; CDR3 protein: CAWSLRHEGTEAFF; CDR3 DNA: TGTGCCTGGAGTCTTCGACACGAAGGTACTGAAGCTTTCTTT
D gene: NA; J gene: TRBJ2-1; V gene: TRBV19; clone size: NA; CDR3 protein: CASSIGMAAYNEQFF; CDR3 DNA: TGTGCCAGTAGTATAGGCATGGCCGCCTACAATGAGCAGTTCTTC
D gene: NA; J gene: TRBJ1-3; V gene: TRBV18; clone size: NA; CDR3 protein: CASSPGSDSGNTIYF; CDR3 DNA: TGTGCCAGCTCACCGGGCAGTGACTCTGGAAACACCATATATTTT
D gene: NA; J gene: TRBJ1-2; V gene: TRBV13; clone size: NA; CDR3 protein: CASSLRGGYGYTF; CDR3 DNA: TGTGCCAGCAGCTTAAGGGGTGGCTATGGCTACACCTTC
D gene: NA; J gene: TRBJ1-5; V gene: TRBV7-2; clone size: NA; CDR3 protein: CASSFTGINQPQHF; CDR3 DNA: TGTGCCAGCAGCTTCACAGGGATCAATCAGCCCCAGCATTTT
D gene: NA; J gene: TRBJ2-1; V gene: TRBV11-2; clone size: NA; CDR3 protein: CASSSFKRGRVSYNEQFF; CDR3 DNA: TGTGCCAGCAGCTCCTTCAAGAGGGGGAGGGTCTCCTACAATGAGCAGTTCTTC
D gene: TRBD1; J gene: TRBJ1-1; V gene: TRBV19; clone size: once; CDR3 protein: CASREAGTGIMNTEAFF; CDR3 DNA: TGTGCCAGTCGAGAAGCCGGGACAGGGATAATGAACACTGAAGCTTTCTTT
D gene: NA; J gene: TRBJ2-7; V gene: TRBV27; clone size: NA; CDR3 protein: CASSIRDEQYF; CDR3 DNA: TGTGCCAGCAGTATCCGGGACGAGCAGTACTTC
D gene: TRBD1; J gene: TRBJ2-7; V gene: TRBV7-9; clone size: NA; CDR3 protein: CASSLVVTGSSYEQYF; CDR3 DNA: TGTGCCAGCAGCTTAGTCGTGACAGGGTCGTCCTACGAGCAGTACTTC
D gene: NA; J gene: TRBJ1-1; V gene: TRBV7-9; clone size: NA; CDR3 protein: CASSKGLSTEAFF; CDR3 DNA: TGTGCCAGCAGTAAGGGGCTGAGCACTGAAGCTTTCTTT
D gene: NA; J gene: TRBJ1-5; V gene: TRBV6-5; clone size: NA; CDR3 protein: CASSWRQDQPQHF; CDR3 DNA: TGTGCCAGCAGCTGGCGACAGGACCAGCCCCAGCATTTT
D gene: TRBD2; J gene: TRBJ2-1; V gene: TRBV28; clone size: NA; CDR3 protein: CASSASGSYNEQFF; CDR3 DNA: TGTGCCAGCAGCGCTAGCGGGAGCTACAATGAGCAGTTCTTC
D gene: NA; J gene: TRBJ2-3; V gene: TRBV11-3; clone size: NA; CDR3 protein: CASSRNTGADTQYF; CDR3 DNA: TGTGCCAGCAGCAGAAACACCGGGGCAGATACGCAGTATTTT
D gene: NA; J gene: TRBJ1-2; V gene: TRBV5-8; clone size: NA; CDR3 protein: CASRLDLAGYTF; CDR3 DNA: TGTGCCAGCAGACTAGACCTCGCGGGCTACACCTTC
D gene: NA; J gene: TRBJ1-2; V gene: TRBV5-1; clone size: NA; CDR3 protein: CASSLDGFNYGYTF; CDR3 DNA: TGCGCCAGCAGCTTAGACGGGTTTAACTATGGCTACACCTTC
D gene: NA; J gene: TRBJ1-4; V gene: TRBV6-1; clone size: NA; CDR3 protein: CASSPGQATNEKLFF; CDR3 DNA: TGTGCCAGCAGTCCGGGACAAGCAACTAATGAAAAACTGTTTTTT
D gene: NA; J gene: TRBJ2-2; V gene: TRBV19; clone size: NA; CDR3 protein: CASSIPTSQRPTGELFF; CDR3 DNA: TGTGCCAGTAGTATTCCGACTAGTCAAAGACCTACCGGGGAGCTGTTTTTT
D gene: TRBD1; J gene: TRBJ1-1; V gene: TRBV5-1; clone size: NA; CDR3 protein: CASSLAGGYTEAFF; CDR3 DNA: TGCGCCAGCAGCTTGGCAGGGGGCTACACTGAAGCTTTCTTT
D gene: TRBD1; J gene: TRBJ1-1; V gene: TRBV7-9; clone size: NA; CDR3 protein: CAIQGSNTEAFF; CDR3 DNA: TGTGCCATACAGGGGTCGAACACTGAAGCTTTCTTT
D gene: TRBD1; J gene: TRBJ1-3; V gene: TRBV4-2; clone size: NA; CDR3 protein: CASSQDHTGGGNTIYF; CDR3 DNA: TGTGCCAGCAGCCAAGACCATACAGGGGGCGGAAACACCATATATTTT
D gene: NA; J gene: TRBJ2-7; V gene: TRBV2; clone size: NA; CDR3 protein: CASSVDRKNEQYF; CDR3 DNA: TGTGCCAGCAGTGTAGACAGAAAAAACGAGCAGTACTTC
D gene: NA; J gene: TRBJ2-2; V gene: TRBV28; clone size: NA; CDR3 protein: CASSLRASNTGELFF; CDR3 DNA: TGTGCCAGCAGTTTACGTGCGAGCAACACCGGGGAGCTGTTTTTT
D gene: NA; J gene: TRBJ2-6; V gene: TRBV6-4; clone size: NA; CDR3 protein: CASSEEGAGGANVLTF; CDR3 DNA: TGTGCCAGCAGTGAGGAGGGGGCAGGTGGGGCCAACGTCCTGACTTTC
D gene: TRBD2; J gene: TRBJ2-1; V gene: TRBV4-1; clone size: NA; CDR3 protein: CASSQVVLAGGGEQFF; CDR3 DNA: TGCGCCAGCAGCCAAGTAGTCCTAGCGGGAGGGGGTGAGCAGTTCTTC
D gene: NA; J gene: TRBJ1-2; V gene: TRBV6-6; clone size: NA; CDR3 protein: CASSSPTAANYGYTF; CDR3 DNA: TGTGCCAGCAGTTCCCCGACAGCTGCTAACTATGGCTACACCTTC
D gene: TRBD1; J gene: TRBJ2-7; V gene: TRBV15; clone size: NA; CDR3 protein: CATSRGTGDHEQYF; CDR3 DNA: TGTGCCACCAGCCGCGGGACAGGGGACCACGAGCAGTACTTC
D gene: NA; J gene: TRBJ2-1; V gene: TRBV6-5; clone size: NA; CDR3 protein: CASSYRGAQANEQFF; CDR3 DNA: TGTGCCAGCAGTTACCGGGGGGCGCAGGCCAATGAGCAGTTCTTC
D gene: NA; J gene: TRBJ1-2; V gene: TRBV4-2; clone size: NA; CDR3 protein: CASSQEHRYVVNYGYTF; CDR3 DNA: TGTGCCAGCAGCCAGGAGCACCGGTACGTTGTTAACTATGGCTACACCTTC
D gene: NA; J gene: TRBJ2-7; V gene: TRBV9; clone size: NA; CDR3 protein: CASSVQGSDEQYF; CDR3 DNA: TGTGCCAGCAGCGTCCAGGGCTCCGACGAGCAGTACTTC
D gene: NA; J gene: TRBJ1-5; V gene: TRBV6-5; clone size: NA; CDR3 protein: CASSQEDGSNQPQHF; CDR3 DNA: TGTGCCAGCAGTCAAGAGGATGGTAGCAATCAGCCCCAGCATTTT
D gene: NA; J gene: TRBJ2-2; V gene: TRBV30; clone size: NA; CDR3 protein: CAWNLRSAGELFF; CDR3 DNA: TGTGCCTGGAACCTCAGGTCGGCCGGGGAGCTGTTTTTT
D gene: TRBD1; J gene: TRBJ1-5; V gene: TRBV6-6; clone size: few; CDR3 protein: CASSYPGQDAQHF; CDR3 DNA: TGTGCCAGCAGTTACCCCGGACAGGACGCACAGCATTTT
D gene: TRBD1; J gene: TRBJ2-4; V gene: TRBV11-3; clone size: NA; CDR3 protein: CASSLDQGGRGKNIQYF; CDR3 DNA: TGTGCCAGCAGCTTAGATCAAGGGGGCCGTGGCAAAAACATTCAGTACTTC
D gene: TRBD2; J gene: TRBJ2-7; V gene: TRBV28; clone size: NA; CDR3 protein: CASSLSERAGGEQYF; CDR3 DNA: TGTGCCAGCAGTTTATCCGAGCGGGCGGGGGGCGAACAGTACTTC
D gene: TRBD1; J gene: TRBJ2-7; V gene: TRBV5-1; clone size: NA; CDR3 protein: CASSGGTGSSYEQYF; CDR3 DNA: TGCGCCAGCAGCGGGGGGACAGGGAGTTCCTACGAGCAGTACTTC
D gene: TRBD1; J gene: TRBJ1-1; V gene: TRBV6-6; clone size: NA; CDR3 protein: CASRKLPGQGAEAFF; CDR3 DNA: TGTGCCAGCAGAAAACTTCCGGGACAGGGCGCTGAAGCTTTCTTT
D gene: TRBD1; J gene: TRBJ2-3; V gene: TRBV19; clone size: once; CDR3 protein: CASSLRQGSGTDTQYF; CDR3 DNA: TGTGCCAGTAGTTTGAGACAGGGGTCGGGCACAGATACGCAGTATTTT
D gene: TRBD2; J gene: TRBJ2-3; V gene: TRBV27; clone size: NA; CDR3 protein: CASSLRSSGTSTDTQYF; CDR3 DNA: TGTGCCAGCAGTTTAAGGTCTAGCGGAACTAGCACAGATACGCAGTATTTT
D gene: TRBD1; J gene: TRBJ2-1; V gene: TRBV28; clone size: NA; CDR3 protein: CASRTGTGLHEQFF; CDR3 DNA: TGTGCCAGCAGAACCGGGACAGGGCTGCATGAGCAGTTCTTC
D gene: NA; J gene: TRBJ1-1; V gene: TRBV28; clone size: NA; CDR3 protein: CASSRSRFSEGTEAFF; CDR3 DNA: TGTGCCAGCAGCCGAAGCCGGTTCTCGGAGGGGACTGAAGCTTTCTTT
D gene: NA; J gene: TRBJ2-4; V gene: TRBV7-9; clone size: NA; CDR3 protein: CASSLAGQGNIQYF; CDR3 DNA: TGTGCCAGCAGCTTAGCGGGCCAGGGAAACATTCAGTACTTC
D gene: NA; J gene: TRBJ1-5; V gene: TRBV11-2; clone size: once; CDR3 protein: CASTVGERTQPQHF; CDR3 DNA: TGTGCCAGCACCGTCGGGGAGCGGACTCAGCCCCAGCATTTT
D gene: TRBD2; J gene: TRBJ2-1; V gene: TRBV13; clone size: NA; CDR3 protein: CASSLGLAGYNEQFF; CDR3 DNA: TGTGCCAGCAGCTTAGGCCTAGCGGGTTACAATGAGCAGTTCTTC
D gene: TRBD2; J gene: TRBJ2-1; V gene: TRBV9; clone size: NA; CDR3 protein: CASSSGSYNEQFF; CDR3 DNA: TGTGCCAGCAGTAGCGGGAGCTACAATGAGCAGTTCTTC
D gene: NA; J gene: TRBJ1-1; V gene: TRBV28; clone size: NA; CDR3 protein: CASTPRNTEAFF; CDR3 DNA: TGTGCCAGCACCCCCCGGAACACTGAAGCTTTCTTT
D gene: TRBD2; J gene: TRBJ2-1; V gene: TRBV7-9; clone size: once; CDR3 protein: CASSLAIGTIVNEQFF; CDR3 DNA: TGTGCCAGCAGCTTAGCAATAGGGACTATCGTCAATGAGCAGTTCTTC